The T cell receptor (beta chain) described here comes from a study of blood T cell repertoires in COVID-19. At the level of the study: T cells, B-cell-depleted T cells, or PBMCs supplied cDNA or gDNA.

This CDR3 has 15 amino acids. Germline-derived CDR1 and CDR2 are KGHDR and SFDVKD. The junction had 11 bases not matched to a gene; V was cut back by 9 bases and J by 5 bases. Authors' analysis steps: Researchers report that nucleated cell counts were estimated from reference gene primer amplification. Some clones are missing from TCRdb's copy, which holds only in-frame ones; the method was immunoSEQ multiplex PCR. Clone size and V and J calls were adopted from that table, with D and trimming inferred from the DNA. The sample holds fewer than 250,000 clones, about 85% seen once. The V and J genes are TRBV24-1 and TRBJ2-1; 8 bases line up with TRBD2. The sequenced material came from peripheral blood. The clonotype comes from a man aged 35 to 55 with acute or convalescent COVID-19. The CDR3 is CATHPGGRENNEQFF. In DNA, the CDR3 is TGTGCCACCCATCCGGGGGGGAGGGAAAACAATGAGCAGTTCTTC.